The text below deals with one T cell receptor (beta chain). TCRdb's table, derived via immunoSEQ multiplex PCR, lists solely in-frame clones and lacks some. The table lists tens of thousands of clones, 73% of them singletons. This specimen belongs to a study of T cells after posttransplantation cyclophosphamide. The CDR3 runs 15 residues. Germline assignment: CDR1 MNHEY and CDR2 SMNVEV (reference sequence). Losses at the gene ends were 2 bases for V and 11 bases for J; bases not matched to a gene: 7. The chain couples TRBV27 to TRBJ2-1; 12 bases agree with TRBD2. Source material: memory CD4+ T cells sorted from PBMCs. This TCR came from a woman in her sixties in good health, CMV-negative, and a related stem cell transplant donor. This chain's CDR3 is CASSLQPLAGGQQFF. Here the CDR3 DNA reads TGTGCCAGCAGTTTACAACCCCTAGCGGGAGGGCAGCAGTTCTTC.